These T cell receptor beta chains were read from a single sample in a study of cytomegalovirus exposure and HLA in healthy donors. Sequencing was performed with immunoSEQ multiplex PCR; in TCRdb, only in-frame clones are kept and a portion is missing. The profile covers fewer than 150,000 clones, with 60% to 75% appearing a single time and over 1.5% taken by the ten largest. Material for sequencing was PBMCs. These receptors came from a human donor in good health. Each CDR3 is given with its conserved first and last residue. Fields, in order: D gene, clone size, J gene, CDR3 length, V gene, CDR3 protein. D genes are given only for firm matches. Clone size appears in some rows only: once, few, many, or a class for an expanded clone.

D gene: TRBD1; clone size: few; J gene: TRBJ2-1; CDR3 length: 11; V gene: TRBV10-3; CDR3 protein: CAIQGYNEQFF
D gene: TRBD1; clone size: -; J gene: TRBJ2-2; CDR3 length: 16; V gene: TRBV4-1; CDR3 protein: CASSQAGTGFTGELFF
D gene: TRBD2; clone size: few; J gene: TRBJ2-3; CDR3 length: 15; V gene: TRBV5-1; CDR3 protein: CASSIGTSGTDTQYF
D gene: TRBD2; clone size: -; J gene: TRBJ2-1; CDR3 length: 18; V gene: TRBV28; CDR3 protein: CASSLGLAGEWSYNEQFF
D gene: -; clone size: -; J gene: TRBJ2-5; CDR3 length: 13; V gene: TRBV7-9; CDR3 protein: CASGGSEAETQYF
D gene: -; clone size: -; J gene: TRBJ2-5; CDR3 length: 16; V gene: TRBV7-2; CDR3 protein: CASSLAGAGVQETQYF
D gene: TRBD1; clone size: -; J gene: TRBJ1-4; CDR3 length: 16; V gene: TRBV19; CDR3 protein: CASIRTGATTNEKLFF
D gene: -; clone size: -; J gene: TRBJ2-7; CDR3 length: 15; V gene: TRBV5-4; CDR3 protein: CASSLQVAGASEQYF
D gene: -; clone size: -; J gene: TRBJ1-3; CDR3 length: 16; V gene: TRBV9; CDR3 protein: CASSADSRLSGNTIYF
D gene: TRBD1; clone size: -; J gene: TRBJ2-2; CDR3 length: 15; V gene: TRBV18; CDR3 protein: CASSLAGQGSGELFF
D gene: TRBD2; clone size: -; J gene: TRBJ2-1; CDR3 length: 13; V gene: TRBV5-1; CDR3 protein: CASSFEGGYEQFF
D gene: -; clone size: -; J gene: TRBJ2-3; CDR3 length: 15; V gene: TRBV5-5; CDR3 protein: CASSFSSAQRDTQYF
D gene: TRBD2; clone size: -; J gene: TRBJ2-7; CDR3 length: 15; V gene: TRBV9; CDR3 protein: CASSSAGGVSYEQCF
D gene: -; clone size: -; J gene: TRBJ2-1; CDR3 length: 17; V gene: TRBV15; CDR3 protein: CATSRGLGRSRYNEQFF
D gene: TRBD2; clone size: few; J gene: TRBJ2-1; CDR3 length: 17; V gene: TRBV5-6; CDR3 protein: CASSLRTSGNLYNEQFF
D gene: -; clone size: few; J gene: TRBJ2-1; CDR3 length: 11; V gene: TRBV10-3; CDR3 protein: CAISESTLQFF
D gene: -; clone size: -; J gene: TRBJ2-7; CDR3 length: 17; V gene: TRBV5-1; CDR3 protein: CASSPRTASPAAYEQYF
D gene: -; clone size: few; J gene: TRBJ2-7; CDR3 length: 14; V gene: TRBV9; CDR3 protein: CASSVDTDAYEQYF
D gene: -; clone size: -; J gene: TRBJ1-4; CDR3 length: 14; V gene: TRBV2; CDR3 protein: CASFAGPLNEKLFF
D gene: TRBD2; clone size: -; J gene: TRBJ2-5; CDR3 length: 15; V gene: TRBV28; CDR3 protein: CASSFDGLAGGTQYF
D gene: -; clone size: once; J gene: TRBJ2-3; CDR3 length: 13; V gene: TRBV28; CDR3 protein: CASRSWGPDTQYF
D gene: -; clone size: once; J gene: TRBJ2-7; CDR3 length: 14; V gene: TRBV28; CDR3 protein: CASLSPQGIYEQYF
D gene: TRBD2; clone size: -; J gene: TRBJ2-1; CDR3 length: 15; V gene: TRBV28; CDR3 protein: CASSRGTSGSNEQFF
D gene: -; clone size: -; J gene: TRBJ1-2; CDR3 length: 14; V gene: TRBV13; CDR3 protein: CASSLTQANYGYTF
D gene: TRBD2; clone size: once; J gene: TRBJ2-1; CDR3 length: 20; V gene: TRBV9; CDR3 protein: CASSDPRDYLTQSSYNEQFF
D gene: -; clone size: -; J gene: TRBJ2-3; CDR3 length: 16; V gene: TRBV5-6; CDR3 protein: CASSSAGSRVSDTQYF
D gene: -; clone size: -; J gene: TRBJ2-7; CDR3 length: 14; V gene: TRBV28; CDR3 protein: CASSLLGAIYEQYF
D gene: TRBD2; clone size: -; J gene: TRBJ2-7; CDR3 length: 14; V gene: TRBV7-8; CDR3 protein: CASSSIAGPREQYF
D gene: TRBD1; clone size: few; J gene: TRBJ2-3; CDR3 length: 20; V gene: TRBV28; CDR3 protein: CASTQIRGTGRKSVTDTQYF
D gene: -; clone size: -; J gene: TRBJ1-5; CDR3 length: 14; V gene: TRBV27; CDR3 protein: CASSPGLSGQPQHF
D gene: -; clone size: -; J gene: TRBJ1-2; CDR3 length: 14; V gene: TRBV6-5; CDR3 protein: CASSLDWNNYGYTF
D gene: TRBD1; clone size: -; J gene: TRBJ2-2; CDR3 length: 15; V gene: TRBV5-8; CDR3 protein: CASSRGQGDTGELFF
D gene: TRBD2; clone size: -; J gene: TRBJ2-3; CDR3 length: 22; V gene: TRBV12-5; CDR3 protein: CASGLVGRTSGRMSRYTDTQYF
D gene: -; clone size: -; J gene: TRBJ2-7; CDR3 length: 11; V gene: TRBV19; CDR3 protein: CASTGGGEQYF
D gene: TRBD1; clone size: -; J gene: TRBJ1-1; CDR3 length: 15; V gene: TRBV11-1; CDR3 protein: CASSWDRDMNTEAFF
D gene: -; clone size: few; J gene: TRBJ2-5; CDR3 length: 11; V gene: TRBV6-5; CDR3 protein: CASSSVGTQYF
D gene: -; clone size: few; J gene: TRBJ2-7; CDR3 length: 13; V gene: TRBV28; CDR3 protein: CASRTGSSYEQYF
D gene: -; clone size: -; J gene: TRBJ2-6; CDR3 length: 16; V gene: TRBV10-1; CDR3 protein: CAITGDRSSGANVLTF
D gene: -; clone size: once; J gene: TRBJ2-7; CDR3 length: 15; V gene: TRBV7-9; CDR3 protein: CASSLVSGSWGEQYF
D gene: -; clone size: -; J gene: TRBJ1-5; CDR3 length: 14; V gene: TRBV4-1; CDR3 protein: CASSQVRELKPQHF
D gene: -; clone size: few; J gene: TRBJ1-4; CDR3 length: 15; V gene: TRBV7-2; CDR3 protein: CASSLVGSSNEKLFF
D gene: -; clone size: -; J gene: TRBJ2-1; CDR3 length: 15; V gene: TRBV7-3; CDR3 protein: CASSATGQSYNEQFF
D gene: TRBD2; clone size: -; J gene: TRBJ2-2; CDR3 length: 15; V gene: TRBV19; CDR3 protein: CASSVEGGPAGELFF
D gene: TRBD2; clone size: -; J gene: TRBJ2-7; CDR3 length: 16; V gene: TRBV7-8; CDR3 protein: CASSYGTSGRLYEQYF
D gene: TRBD1; clone size: -; J gene: TRBJ1-2; CDR3 length: 13; V gene: TRBV5-5; CDR3 protein: CASSRTGDYGYTF